This TCR beta chain came from a study of blood T cell repertoires in COVID-19. Across the whole study: Samples representing acute and convalescent COVID-19 were sourced from the United States, Italy and Spain.

Trimming cost V 5 bases and J 9 bases; bases outside gene matches: 3. The CDR3 totals 11 residues. Germline assignment: CDR1 DFQATT and CDR2 SNEGSKA (reference sequence). Original data processing: Estimates of nucleated cell counts were drawn from the amplification of reference gene primers. The repertoire was sequenced with immunoSEQ multiplex PCR; TCRdb's copy has only in-frame clones and lacks some. Clone size and the V and J calls come from that table; the DNA yielded D and trimming. This table has around 140,000 clones, about four fifths appearing once. V is TRBV20-1 and J is TRBJ2-1; 8 bases map to TRBD2. The sequence was collected from a man aged 65 to 85 who had recovered from COVID-19. The sequenced material came from peripheral blood. CDR3: CSAFLAGEQFF. CDR3 coding DNA: TGCAGTGCTTTTCTAGCGGGTGAGCAGTTCTTC.